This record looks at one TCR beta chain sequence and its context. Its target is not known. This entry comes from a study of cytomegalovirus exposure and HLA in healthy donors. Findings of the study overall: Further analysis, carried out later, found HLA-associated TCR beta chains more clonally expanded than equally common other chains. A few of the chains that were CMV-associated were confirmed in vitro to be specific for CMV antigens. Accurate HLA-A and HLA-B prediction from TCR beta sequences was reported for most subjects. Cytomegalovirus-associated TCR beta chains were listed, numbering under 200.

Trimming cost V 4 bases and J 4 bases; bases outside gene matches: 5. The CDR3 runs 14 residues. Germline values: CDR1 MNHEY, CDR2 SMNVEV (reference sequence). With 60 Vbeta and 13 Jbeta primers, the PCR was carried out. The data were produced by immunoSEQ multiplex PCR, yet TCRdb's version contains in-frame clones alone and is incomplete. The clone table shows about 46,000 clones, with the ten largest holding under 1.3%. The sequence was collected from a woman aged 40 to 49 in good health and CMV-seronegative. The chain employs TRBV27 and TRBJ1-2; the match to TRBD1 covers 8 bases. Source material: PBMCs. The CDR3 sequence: CASSSRTGSYGYTF. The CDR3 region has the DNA TGTGCCAGCAGTTCCCGGACAGGGTCCTATGGCTACACCTTC.